The rows below give T cell receptor beta chains drawn from one sample of a study of OX40 agonist ivuxolimab in advanced cancers. Method: immunoSEQ multiplex PCR; TCRdb's copy keeps in-frame clones and lacks some. Of 65,000 to 70,000 clones in the sample, about nine tenths are singletons; the top ten hold 0.35% to 0.45%. Sequencing used CD4+ or CD8+ T cells sorted from blood, obtained in a trial of the OX40 agonist ivuxolimab. The receptors were gathered from an adult with an advanced solid tumor such as melanoma, head and neck, liver or kidney cancer. Each CDR3 is given with its conserved first and last residue. The D gene is left open where the match is weak. Expanded clones get a size class; other rows say once, few or many, or leave the size out.

TRBV19,TRBJ1-1,-,few,CASSALGAKNTEAFF,TGTGCCAGTAGTGCCCTCGGGGCGAAGAACACTGAAGCTTTCTTT
TRBV6-5,TRBJ2-3,-,-,CASKGVWTEENTQYF,TGTGCCAGCAAGGGGGTATGGACAGAGGAGAATACGCAGTATTTT
TRBV5-1,TRBJ2-5,TRBD2,-,CASSLNTGGQETQYF,TGCGCCAGCAGCTTGAACACGGGGGGGCAAGAGACCCAGTACTTC
TRBV4-1,TRBJ2-3,TRBD2,-,CASSQGLAGTDTQYF,TGCGCCAGCAGCCAGGGACTAGCGGGCACAGATACGCAGTATTTT
TRBV6-5,TRBJ2-7,-,-,CASSQAGPTYEQYF,TGTGCCAGCAGTCAGGCCGGCCCTACCTACGAGCAGTACTTC
TRBV7-2,TRBJ1-6,TRBD1,-,CASSLRQGRRSPLHF,TGTGCCAGCAGCTTAAGACAGGGAAGAAGATCACCCCTCCACTTT
TRBV27,TRBJ2-5,-,-,CASSPGGTPETQYF,TGTGCCAGCAGTCCCGGCGGGACCCCGGAGACCCAGTACTTC
TRBV2,TRBJ2-3,-,once,CASRADTQYF,TGTGCCAGCCGGGCAGATACGCAGTATTTT
TRBV5-6,TRBJ1-5,TRBD1,few,CASSSDREEQPQHF,TGTGCCAGCAGCTCCGACAGGGAGGAACAGCCCCAGCATTTT
TRBV5-6,TRBJ2-5,-,-,CASSLVLVQETQYF,TGTGCCAGCAGCTTGGTCCTAGTACAAGAGACCCAGTACTTC
TRBV6-5,TRBJ1-4,TRBD1,-,CASRLPGQGEKLFF,TGTGCCAGCAGGCTTCCGGGACAGGGTGAAAAACTGTTTTTT
TRBV2,TRBJ2-1,-,-,CASSDGVNEQFF,TGTGCCAGCAGTGACGGGGTGAATGAGCAGTTCTTC
TRBV30,TRBJ1-2,TRBD1,-,CAWRRDRAVNYGYTF,TGTGCCTGGAGACGGGACAGGGCAGTGAACTATGGCTACACCTTC
TRBV11-2,TRBJ2-5,TRBD2,-,CASSLWTSAGFQETQYF,TGTGCCAGCAGCTTATGGACTAGCGCGGGGTTCCAAGAGACCCAGTACTTC
TRBV5-5,TRBJ1-5,-,once,CASSLANRVNSNQPQHF,TGTGCCAGCAGCTTGGCGAACAGGGTGAATAGCAATCAGCCCCAGCATTTT
TRBV6-5,TRBJ2-4,-,-,CASSYSFRGENIQYF,TGTGCCAGCAGTTACTCGTTTCGGGGCGAAAACATTCAGTACTTC
TRBV27,TRBJ1-2,-,-,CASSPLVTVLDGYTF,TGTGCCAGCAGTCCGCTGGTTACAGTCTTGGATGGCTACACCTTC
TRBV7-2,TRBJ2-5,TRBD2,-,CASSLVGTSHQETQYF,TGTGCCAGCAGCTTAGTCGGGACTAGTCACCAAGAGACCCAGTACTTC
TRBV7-8,TRBJ1-1,-,-,CASSLVRTTLLGEAFF,TGTGCCAGCAGCTTAGTAAGGACAACCCTACTAGGTGAAGCTTTCTTT
TRBV23-1,TRBJ1-3,-,-,CASSHTDRDSGNTIYF,TGCGCCAGCAGTCATACCGACAGAGACTCTGGAAACACCATATATTTT
TRBV30,TRBJ1-1,-,-,CAWSFYGRNQGTEAFF,TGTGCCTGGAGTTTCTACGGGAGGAATCAGGGAACTGAAGCTTTCTTT
TRBV19,TRBJ2-1,TRBD2,-,CASSMGGRQFF,TGTGCCAGTAGTATGGGAGGGCGACAGTTCTTC
TRBV12-5,TRBJ1-5,-,-,CASGPHSIAQPQHF,TGTGCTAGTGGTCCTCACTCCATTGCCCAGCCCCAGCATTTT